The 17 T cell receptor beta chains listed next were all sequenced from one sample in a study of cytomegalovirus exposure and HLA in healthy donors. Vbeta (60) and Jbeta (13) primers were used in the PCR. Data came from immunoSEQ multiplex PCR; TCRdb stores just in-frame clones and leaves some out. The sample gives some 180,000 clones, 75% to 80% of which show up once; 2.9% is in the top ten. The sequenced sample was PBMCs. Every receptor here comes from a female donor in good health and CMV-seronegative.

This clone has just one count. CDR3: CASSFIIHEQYF. The CDR3 region has the DNA TGTGCCAGCAGCTTTATTATCCACGAGCAGTACTTC. This chain connects TRBV7-9 to TRBJ2-7; D not certain. The CDR3 has 12 residues. Germline loops: CDR1 SEHNR, CDR2 FQNEAQ (reference sequence). V gave up 3 bases and J gave up 5 bases, with 8 bases separating them.

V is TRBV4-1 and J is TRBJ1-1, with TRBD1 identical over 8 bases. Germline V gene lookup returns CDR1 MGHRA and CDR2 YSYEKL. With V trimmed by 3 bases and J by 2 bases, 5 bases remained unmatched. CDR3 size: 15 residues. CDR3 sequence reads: CASSQDGQGNTEAFF. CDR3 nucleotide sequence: TGCGCCAGCAGCCAGGACGGACAGGGAAACACTGAAGCTTTCTTT.

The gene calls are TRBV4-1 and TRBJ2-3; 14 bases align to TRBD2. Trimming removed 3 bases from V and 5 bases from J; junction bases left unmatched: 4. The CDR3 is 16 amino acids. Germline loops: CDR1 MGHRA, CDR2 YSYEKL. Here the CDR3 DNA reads TGCGCCAGCAGCCACCCGGGACTAGCGGGGGTAGATACGCAGTATTTT. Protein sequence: CASSHPGLAGVDTQYF.

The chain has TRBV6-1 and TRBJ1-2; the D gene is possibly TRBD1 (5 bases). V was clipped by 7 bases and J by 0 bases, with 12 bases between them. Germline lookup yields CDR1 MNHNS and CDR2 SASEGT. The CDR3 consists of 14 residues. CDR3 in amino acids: CASTTPRANYGYTF. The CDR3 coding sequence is TGTGCCAGCACCACGCCCAGGGCTAACTATGGCTACACCTTC.

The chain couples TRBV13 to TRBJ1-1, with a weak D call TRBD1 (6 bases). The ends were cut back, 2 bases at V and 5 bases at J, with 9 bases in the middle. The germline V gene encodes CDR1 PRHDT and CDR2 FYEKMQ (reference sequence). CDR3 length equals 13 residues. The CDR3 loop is CASSLTGRTEAFF. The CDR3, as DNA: TGTGCCAGCAGCTTAACAGGGCGGACTGAAGCTTTCTTT.

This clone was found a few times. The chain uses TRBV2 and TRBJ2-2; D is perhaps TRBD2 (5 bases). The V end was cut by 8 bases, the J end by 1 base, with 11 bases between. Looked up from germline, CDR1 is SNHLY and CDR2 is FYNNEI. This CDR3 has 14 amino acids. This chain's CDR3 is CASLKAGNTGELFF. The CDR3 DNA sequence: TGTGCCAGCCTAAAGGCGGGGAACACCGGGGAGCTGTTTTTT.

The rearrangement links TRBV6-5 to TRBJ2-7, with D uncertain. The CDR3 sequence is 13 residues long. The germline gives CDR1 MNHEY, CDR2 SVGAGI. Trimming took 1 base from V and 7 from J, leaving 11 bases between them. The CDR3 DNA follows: TGTGCCAGCAGTTACTTCGCGGAACGGGAGCAGTACTTC. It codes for CASSYFAEREQYF.

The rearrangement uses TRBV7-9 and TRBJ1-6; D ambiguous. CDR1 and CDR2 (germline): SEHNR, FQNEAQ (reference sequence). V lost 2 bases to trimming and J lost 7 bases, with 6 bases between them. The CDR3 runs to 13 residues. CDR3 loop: CASSLPGNSPLHF. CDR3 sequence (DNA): TGTGCCAGCAGCTTACCAGGAAATTCACCCCTCCACTTT. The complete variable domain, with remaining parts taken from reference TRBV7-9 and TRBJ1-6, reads DTGVSQNPRHKITKRGQNVTFRCDPISEHNRLYWYRQTLGQGPEFLTYFQNEAQLEKSRLLSDRFSAERPKGSFSTLEIQRTEQGDSAMYLCASSLPGNSPLHFGNGTRLTVT.

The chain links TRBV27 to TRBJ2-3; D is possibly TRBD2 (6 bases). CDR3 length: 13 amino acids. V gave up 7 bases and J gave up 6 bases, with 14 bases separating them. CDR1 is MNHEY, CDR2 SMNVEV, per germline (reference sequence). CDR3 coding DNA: TGTGCCAGCAAGCGGGTGGGGCTGGATACGCAGTATTTT. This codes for CASKRVGLDTQYF.

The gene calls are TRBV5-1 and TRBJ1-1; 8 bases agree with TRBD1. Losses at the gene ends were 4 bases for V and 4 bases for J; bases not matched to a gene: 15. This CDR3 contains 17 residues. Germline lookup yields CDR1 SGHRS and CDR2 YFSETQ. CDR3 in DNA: TGCGCCAGCAGCCCCTGGGCTGCGGACAGGGCGGCCACTGAAGCTTTCTTT. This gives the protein CASSPWAADRAATEAFF.

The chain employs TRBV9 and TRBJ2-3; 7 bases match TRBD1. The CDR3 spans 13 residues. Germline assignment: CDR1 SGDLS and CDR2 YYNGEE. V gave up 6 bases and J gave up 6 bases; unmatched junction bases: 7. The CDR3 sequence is CASNPQGKDTQYF. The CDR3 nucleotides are TGTGCCAGCAACCCACAGGGGAAGGATACGCAGTATTTT.

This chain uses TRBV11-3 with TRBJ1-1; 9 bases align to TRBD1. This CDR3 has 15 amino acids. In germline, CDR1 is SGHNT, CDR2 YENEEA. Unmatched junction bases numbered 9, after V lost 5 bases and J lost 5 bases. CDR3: CASSVGTGRNTEAFF. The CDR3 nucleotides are TGTGCCAGCAGCGTGGGGACAGGGCGTAATACTGAAGCTTTCTTT.

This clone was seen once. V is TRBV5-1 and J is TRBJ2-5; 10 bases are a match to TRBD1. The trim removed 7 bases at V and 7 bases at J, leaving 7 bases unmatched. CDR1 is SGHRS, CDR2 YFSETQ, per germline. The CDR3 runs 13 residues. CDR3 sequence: CASHDRGRGTQYF. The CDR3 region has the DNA TGCGCCAGCCACGACAGGGGGCGAGGGACCCAGTACTTC.

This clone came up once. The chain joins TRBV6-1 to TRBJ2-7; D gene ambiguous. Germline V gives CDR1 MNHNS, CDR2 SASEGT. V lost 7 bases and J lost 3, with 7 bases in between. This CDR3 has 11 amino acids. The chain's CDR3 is CASTLYYEQYF. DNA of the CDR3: TGTGCCAGCACCCTCTACTACGAGCAGTACTTC.

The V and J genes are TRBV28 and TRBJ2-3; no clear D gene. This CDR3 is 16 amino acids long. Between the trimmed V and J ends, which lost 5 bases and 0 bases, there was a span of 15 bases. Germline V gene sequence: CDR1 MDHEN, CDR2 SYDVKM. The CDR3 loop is CASSTSARFSTDTQYF. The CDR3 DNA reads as TGTGCCAGCAGTACTTCAGCGCGATTTAGCACAGATACGCAGTATTTT.

Here the CDR3 reads CASSLDGRYANTGELFF. DNA of the CDR3: TGTGCCAGCAGCTTAGACGGGAGGTATGCGAACACCGGGGAGCTGTTTTTT. The rearrangement joins TRBV11-1 to TRBJ2-2; TRBD2 aligns across 7 bases. The CDR3 runs 17 residues. Germline CDR1 is SGHAT and CDR2 is FQDESV (reference sequence). Trimming at V came to 1 base and at J to 0 bases, leaving 5 bases not matched to a gene.

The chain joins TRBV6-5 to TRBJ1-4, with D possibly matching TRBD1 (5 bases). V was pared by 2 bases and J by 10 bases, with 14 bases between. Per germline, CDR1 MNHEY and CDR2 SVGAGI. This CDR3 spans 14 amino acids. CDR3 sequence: CASSYGGDGGKLFF. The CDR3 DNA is TGTGCCAGCAGTTACGGCGGGGACGGCGGAAAACTGTTTTTT.